These 11 T cell receptor beta chains were sequenced from one sample in a study of shared clonotypes between healthy human individuals (dated by TCRdb to 2018 to 2021). The library was produced with the immunoSEQ multiplex PCR assay. Held by TCRdb, this immuneACCESS table contains in-frame sequences only and omits some clones. Under half of the omission traces to an unresolved V gene where checked; the cause of the rest is unknown. Across this sample there are roughly 2.1 million clones, with about 93% seen only once. The ten largest account for approximately 1.7% of the sample. CD8 naive samples consisted of CD45RO-negative cells that were positively selected for CCR7, yielding a CD45RA+CCR7+ population without TemRA cells. What was sequenced was naive CD8+ T cells from PBMCs. The intended sense of this specimen's cell subset or site label: CD45RA+CCR7+. These receptors originate from a man younger than 35 in good health. Some clones in this sample may be carry-over from other donors' samples.

The chain is built from TRBV6-5 and TRBJ1-1; no clear D gene. The CDR3 has 15 residues. The V gene lost 3 bases and the J gene lost 5 bases, with 16 bases spanning the gap. The germline gives CDR1 MNHEY, CDR2 SVGAGI. Here the CDR3 DNA reads TGTGCCAGCAGTTATTCCCGGGCCTTAAGGACTGAAGCTTTCTTT. This gives the protein CASSYSRALRTEAFF.

Concerning this clone itself: This CDR3 is also generated by other DNA sequences in the sample. The V gene is TRBV9, the J gene TRBJ1-5; 7 nucleotides match TRBD1. The CDR3 sequence is 15 residues long. Germline trimming cut 3 bases from V and 1 base from J; bases unmatched to any gene: 4. Germline V gene sequence: CDR1 SGDLS, CDR2 YYNGEE. As DNA, the CDR3 is TGTGCCAGCAGCGCCGGAGGGGGCAGCAATCAGCCCCAGCATTTT. It encodes CASSAGGGSNQPQHF.

The chain couples TRBV6-5 to TRBJ2-5; D perhaps matches TRBD2 (6 bases). Per the germline V gene, CDR1 is MNHEY and CDR2 is SVGAGI. V lost 2 bases and J 5 bases, leaving 18 bases between the germline ends. CDR3 size: 16 residues. CDR3 amino acids: CASSYARGGEIETQYF. DNA of the CDR3: TGTGCCAGCAGTTACGCTCGGGGCGGGGAAATTGAGACCCAGTACTTC.

The chain couples TRBV29-1 to TRBJ2-3, with 11 bases identical to TRBD2. V lost 3 bases, J lost 0 bases, and 2 bases stayed unmatched. The CDR3 consists of 15 residues. Germline loops: CDR1 SQVTM, CDR2 ANQGSEA. Written as DNA, the CDR3 is TGCAGCGTTGATAGGACTAGCGGGAGCACAGATACGCAGTATTTT. It yields the protein CSVDRTSGSTDTQYF.

This chain links TRBV5-1 with TRBJ1-2, with a possible D match to TRBD1 (6 bases). The CDR3 totals 16 residues. Germline V gene data show CDR1 as SGHRS and CDR2 as YFSETQ. Trimming took 2 bases from V and 5 from J, leaving 19 bases between them. The CDR3 sequence is CASSLTPAGGAYGYTF. The CDR3 nucleotides read TGCGCCAGCAGCTTAACCCCGGCCGGGGGCGCATATGGCTACACCTTC.

This clone was picked up one time. V usage is TRBV28 and J usage is TRBJ1-3; D unresolved. V was trimmed by 3 bases and J by 0 bases, leaving 9 bases between them. The CDR3 extends over 15 amino acids. Germline V gene data show CDR1 as MDHEN and CDR2 as SYDVKM. The CDR3 DNA reads TGTGCCAGCAGTTTGGTAGGGATCTCTGGAAACACCATATATTTT. It translates to CASSLVGISGNTIYF.

This chain uses TRBV29-1 with TRBJ2-7; 11 nucleotides line up with TRBD1. V was clipped by 2 bases and J by 2 bases; unmatched bases: 5. The CDR3 has 15 amino acids. The germline V gene has CDR1 SQVTM and CDR2 ANQGSEA. CDR3 loop: CSVELRDRGTYEQYF. The CDR3 DNA reads TGCAGCGTTGAATTGAGGGACAGGGGGACCTACGAGCAGTACTTC.

The J gene is TRBJ1-4, the V gene TRBV30; perhaps TRBD1 as D (5 bases). The germline CDR1 and CDR2 sequences are GTSNPN and SVGIG (reference sequence). The ends were cut back, 7 bases at V and 8 bases at J, with 20 bases in the middle. The CDR3 runs to 14 residues. In DNA, the CDR3 is TGTGCCTCCACGCGGGGCGCGTATTTGGAAAAACTGTTTTTT. Its translation is CASTRGAYLEKLFF.

With regard to this clone: Other nucleotide sequences in the sample specify the same CDR3. This chain uses TRBV28 with TRBJ2-7, with 11 bases aligning to TRBD1. The CDR3 sequence is 14 residues long. CDR1 is MDHEN and CDR2 is SYDVKM in the germline V gene. V lost 6 bases to trimming and J lost 2 bases; unmatched junction nucleotides: 3. Here the CDR3 DNA reads TGTGCCAGCAGACCGGGACAGGGGGCCTACGAGCAGTACTTC. Its translation is CASRPGQGAYEQYF.

The chain uses TRBV28 and TRBJ1-1; 9 bases are shared with TRBD1. Germline V gene sequence: CDR1 MDHEN, CDR2 SYDVKM. The J segment lost 7 bases and the V segment lost 6 bases, leaving 15 bases of the junction unmatched. The CDR3 is 16 residues long. This chain's CDR3 is CASRLAHRGQGVEAFF. CDR3 in DNA: TGTGCCAGCAGACTAGCCCACAGGGGGCAAGGCGTTGAAGCTTTCTTT.

The rearrangement uses TRBV4-1 and TRBJ2-2; a weak D match, TRBD2 (6 bases). With 4 bases removed from V and 1 base from J, the gap between germline ends came to 13 bases. Germline loops: CDR1 MGHRA, CDR2 YSYEKL. This CDR3 has 16 residues. As DNA, the CDR3 is TGCGCCAGCAGCCTCTTAGCGGAATGGAACACCGGGGAGCTGTTTTTT. Protein product: CASSLLAEWNTGELFF.